Listed here are 30 T cell receptor beta chains from one sample, sequenced in a study of T cells in Graves' hyperthyroidism and ophthalmopathy. Amplification yielded TCR beta CDR3 regions, with RNA transcripts as the source. TCR CDR3 underwent first-round RT-PCR with the HTBI primer set. TCRdb ran MiXCR on the multiplex PCR reads and lists one entry per CDR3 protein. Among about 610,000 distinct CDR3 sequences listed, under 60% were seen once. The sequencing input was peripheral blood or thyroid tissue (not recorded which). These receptors originate from a young woman with Graves' hyperthyroidism.

This clonotype was seen a few times. This may arise from a read error, as a much more abundant clone is one base away. This sequence joins TRBV11-2 and TRBJ2-5, with D perhaps assigned TRBD1 or TRBD2 (6 bases each). From germline, CDR1 is SGHAT and CDR2 FQNNGV. V lost 1 base and J 7 bases, leaving 16 bases between the germline ends. This CDR3 has 15 residues. DNA for the CDR3: TGTGCCAGCAGCTTAGGGTCTCTCGGAGGGGGGACCCAGTACTTC. It yields the protein CASSLGSLGGGTQYF.

V gene TRBV24-1 combines with J gene TRBJ1-5; no firm D call. Germline loops: CDR1 KGHDR, CDR2 SFDVKD. This CDR3 spans 16 amino acids. V lost 3 bases, J lost 11 bases, and 22 bases lay in between. The CDR3 loop is CATSDRLAGDEETQHF. In DNA form, the CDR3 reads TGTGCCACCAGTGATCGACTAGCGGGAGACGAGGAGACCCAGCATTTT.

This clonotype was counted ten times or more. The rearrangement uses TRBV27 and TRBJ2-5; 7 bases are a match to TRBD2. Germline-derived CDR1 and CDR2 are MNHEY and SMNVEV (reference sequence). After removal of 4 bases from V and 6 bases from J, the junction contained 2 bases not matched to a gene. CDR3 length: 12 amino acids. CDR3 sequence reads: CASSWGGKTQYF. CDR3 sequence (DNA): TGTGCCAGCAGTTGGGGAGGGAAGACCCAGTACTTC.

This clonotype was observed many times. This chain joins TRBV5-4 and TRBJ1-5; maybe TRBD1 (5 bases). Per germline, CDR1 SGHNT and CDR2 YYREEE (reference sequence). Trimming removed 4 bases from V and 5 bases from J, with 16 bases in between. The CDR3 has 15 residues. The DNA of the CDR3 is TGTGCCAGCAGCCGGGACTCCTCCGCGGATCAGCCCCAGCATTTT. Translated, it gives CASSRDSSADQPQHF.

The chain employs TRBV5-1 and TRBJ1-4, with a possible D match to TRBD1 (5 bases). From germline, CDR1 is SGHRS and CDR2 YFSETQ. Between the trimmed V and J ends, which lost 4 bases and 7 bases, there was a span of 20 bases. This CDR3 spans 16 amino acids. The DNA for the CDR3 is TGCGCCAGCAGCACCTTTGGGGCTAAGGACACTGAAAAACTGTTTTTT. The encoded protein is CASSTFGAKDTEKLFF. Full variable domain (outside the CDR3, taken from reference TRBV5-1 and TRBJ1-4): KAGVTQTPRYLIKTRGQQVTLSCSPISGHRSVSWYQQTPGQGLQFLFEYFSETQRNKGNFPGRFSGRQFSNSRSEMNVSTLELGDSALYLCASSTFGAKDTEKLFFGSGTQLSVL.

The J gene is TRBJ2-3, the V gene TRBV11-2, with 8 bases that match TRBD1. CDR3 length: 16 residues. V gave up 6 bases and J gave up 2 bases; unmatched junction bases: 10. Germline V gives CDR1 SGHAT, CDR2 FQNNGV. In nucleotides, the CDR3 is TGTGCCAGCAGGACCATGACAGGGGAATACACAGATACGCAGTATTTT. It encodes CASRTMTGEYTDTQYF.

The chain uses TRBV29-1 and TRBJ2-7, with 11 bases fitting TRBD2. V trimming: 4 bases; J trimming: 2 bases; junction bases outside the gene matches: 7. The CDR3 contains 15 residues. The germline V gene encodes CDR1 SQVTM and CDR2 ANQGSEA. The CDR3 sequence: CSVGGLAGLTYEQYF. CDR3 coding DNA: TGCAGCGTTGGAGGACTAGCGGGTCTTACCTACGAGCAGTACTTC.

This clonotype was recorded only once. The chain has TRBV7-9 and TRBJ1-5; D uncertain. CDR1 and CDR2 from the germline V gene are SEHNR and FQNEAQ (reference sequence). Trimming pared 7 bases from V and 0 bases from J, leaving 19 bases between. This CDR3 region has 17 residues. CDR3 coding DNA: TGTGCCAGCATCAACATTGGAGGATGGTATAGCAATCAGCCCCAGCATTTT. Amino acids: CASINIGGWYSNQPQHF.

This clonotype was seen a single time. This chain uses TRBV7-2 with TRBJ1-6, with no clear D. Trimming took off 10 bases at V and 7 bases at J, with 8 bases between the two ends. The CDR3 is made up of 11 amino acids. Per germline, CDR1 SGHTA and CDR2 FQGNSA. The CDR3 bases are TGTGCCACCTCGGGCAATTCACCCCTCCACTTT. Translated, it gives CATSGNSPLHF.

This clonotype was seen ten or more times. The chain combines TRBV5-5 with TRBJ2-7, with a tentative D call TRBD2 (6 bases). The V gene lost 2 bases and the J gene lost 2 bases, with 11 bases spanning the gap. The CDR3 length is 14 residues. CDR1 and CDR2 from the germline V gene are SGHKS and YYEKEE (reference sequence). CDR3 loop: CASSLQSGAYEQYF. Written as DNA, the CDR3 is TGTGCCAGCAGCTTACAGTCGGGGGCCTACGAGCAGTACTTC.

V gene TRBV3-1 combines with J gene TRBJ1-6; D is undetermined. V was clipped by 1 base and J by 5 bases, with 6 bases between them. The CDR3 is made up of 14 amino acids. Looked up from germline, CDR1 is LGHDT and CDR2 is YNNKEL (reference sequence). CDR3 sequence (DNA): TGTGCCAGCAGCCAAGCCCACGATAATTCACCCCTCCACTTT. Amino acids: CASSQAHDNSPLHF.

This clonotype was counted at least ten times. The gene calls are TRBV29-1 and TRBJ1-2, with D perhaps matching TRBD1 (6 bases). The CDR3 runs 15 residues. Germline lookup yields CDR1 SQVTM and CDR2 ANQGSEA. Trimming removed 5 bases from V and 3 bases from J, with 19 bases in between. CDR3 protein: CSVLRQVFGYYGYTF. CDR3 nucleotide sequence: TGCAGCGTTCTTAGACAGGTTTTTGGCTACTATGGCTACACCTTC.

Turning to this clonotype: This sequence may be a read error, since a much larger clone differs from it by one base. The CDR3: CASGAPGLNTEAFF. CDR3 in DNA: TGTGCCAGCGGGGCCCCGGGCCTGAACACTGAAGCTTTCTTT. The chain uses TRBV12-3 or TRBV12-4 and TRBJ1-1, with D perhaps TRBD1 (5 bases). V was shortened by 8 bases and J by 0 bases, with 13 bases between the two germline ends. The CDR3 contains 14 residues.

This clonotype was counted a single time. The V gene is TRBV12-3 or TRBV12-4, the J gene TRBJ1-1; no reliable D call. The CDR3 is made up of 12 amino acids. V was cut by 6 bases and J by 3 bases, with 8 bases left in between. CDR3: CASSPIHTEAFF. In DNA form, the CDR3 reads TGTGCCAGCAGCCCAATTCACACTGAAGCTTTCTTT.

The V and J genes are TRBV5-1 and TRBJ2-5; D may be TRBD2 (7 bases). The assigned J gene may be wrong: the sequence end matches TRBJ2-7 better. Per germline, CDR1 SGHRS and CDR2 YFSETQ. This CDR3 is 18 amino acids long. The CDR3 here is CASTPNIFDGGRFYEQYF. Written as DNA, the CDR3 is TGCGCCAGCACCCCAAATATCTTTGACGGGGGGCGTTTCTACGAGCAGTACTTC.

In this sample, this clonotype turned up many times. V is TRBV12-3 or TRBV12-4 and J is TRBJ1-3; D possibly corresponds to TRBD1 (5 bases). The CDR3 length is 14 residues. The ends were cut back, 5 bases at V and 0 bases at J, with 8 bases in the middle. The CDR3 loop is CASSRGDSGNTIYF. The DNA for the CDR3 is TGTGCCAGCAGTAGAGGGGACTCTGGAAACACCATATATTTT.

Many counts were recorded for this clonotype. The genes are TRBV28 and TRBJ1-5, with D maybe TRBD1 (5 bases). The CDR3 totals 14 residues. The V end was cut by 6 bases, the J end by 2 bases, with 11 bases between. Per germline, CDR1 MDHEN and CDR2 SYDVKM. In DNA form, the CDR3 reads TGTGCCAGCAGCCAGGGTTGGGGCAATCAGCCCCAGCATTTT. Protein: CASSQGWGNQPQHF.

This clonotype was seen ten or more times. V and J are TRBV20-1 and TRBJ1-2; 10 nucleotides align to TRBD1. This CDR3 comprises 13 residues. After removal of 3 bases from V and 6 bases from J, the junction contained 4 bases not matched to a gene. Germline assignment: CDR1 DFQATT and CDR2 SNEGSKA (reference sequence). The CDR3 is CSARGQGRNGYTF. CDR3 in DNA: TGCAGTGCTAGGGGACAGGGGAGAAATGGCTACACCTTC.

This clonotype has at least ten counts. This chain joins TRBV6-1 and TRBJ1-2, with D tentatively TRBD1 (5 bases). The CDR3 has 14 amino acids. Germline CDR1 MNHNS, CDR2 SASEGT. Trimming took off 4 bases at V and 7 bases at J, with 16 bases between the two ends. CDR3 sequence reads: CASSAAGLNPGYTF. The CDR3, as DNA: TGTGCCAGCAGTGCGGCAGGGCTAAACCCTGGCTACACCTTC.

This clonotype has just a few counts. The chain joins TRBV9 to TRBJ2-2; the D is unclear. Germline V CDR1 and CDR2: SGDLS, YYNGEE. CDR3 length equals 14 residues. Trimming took 4 bases from V and 1 from J, leaving 8 bases between them. CDR3 bases: TGTGCCAGCAGCCTTAGGGTGAACACCGGGGAGCTGTTTTTT. Its protein product is CASSLRVNTGELFF.

Many counts were recorded for this clonotype. The genes are TRBV2 and TRBJ1-2; D is unclear. Trimming stripped 4 bases from V and 0 bases from J, with 9 bases between. Germline CDR1 SNHLY, CDR2 FYNNEI. The CDR3 runs 14 residues. The CDR3 here is CASSARYPNYGYTF. Written as DNA, the CDR3 is TGTGCCAGCAGTGCCCGGTACCCTAACTATGGCTACACCTTC.

This clonotype was recorded many times. The chain recombines TRBV20-1 with TRBJ1-2, with D possibly matching TRBD1 (5 bases). Germline lookup yields CDR1 DFQATT and CDR2 SNEGSKA (reference sequence). This CDR3 comprises 12 residues. Between the trimmed V and J ends, which lost 2 bases and 7 bases, there was a span of 11 bases. The CDR3: CSARTDGGGYTF. CDR3 in DNA: TGCAGTGCTAGAACCGACGGGGGTGGCTACACCTTC.

This clonotype was found a few times. V usage is TRBV29-1 and J usage is TRBJ1-1, with TRBD1 matching 7 bases. This CDR3 is 13 amino acids long. With 6 bases clipped from V and 4 bases from J, the junction kept 8 bases outside the gene matches. The germline V gene encodes CDR1 SQVTM and CDR2 ANQGSEA. CDR3 in amino acids: CSVRQGFVTEAFF. The DNA for the CDR3 is TGCAGCGTCCGACAGGGTTTCGTCACTGAAGCTTTCTTT.

This clonotype appeared many times. The genes are TRBV4-1 and TRBJ1-1; possible D gene TRBD1, 5 bases. CDR3 length: 15 residues. The germline V and J ends were trimmed by 3 bases and 0 bases, with 11 bases remaining between them. The germline gives CDR1 MGHRA, CDR2 YSYEKL. The CDR3 protein is CASSHTGTVNTEAFF. In DNA form, the CDR3 reads TGCGCCAGCAGCCATACCGGGACGGTGAACACTGAAGCTTTCTTT.

Here the CDR3 reads CASSLAGEVYGYTF. The CDR3 bases are TGTGCCAGCAGCTTGGCAGGGGAGGTCTATGGCTACACCTTC. This sequence joins TRBV7-9 and TRBJ1-2; D possibly corresponds to TRBD1 (6 bases). The CDR3 extends over 14 amino acids. Trimming removed 3 bases from V and 4 bases from J, with 12 bases in between. CDR1 and CDR2 from the germline V gene are SEHNR and FQNEAQ (reference sequence).

The J gene is TRBJ2-7, the V gene TRBV7-2; D is tentatively TRBD1 or TRBD2 (6 bases each). In germline, CDR1 is SGHTA, CDR2 FQGNSA. CDR3 length: 15 amino acids. Trimming pared 9 bases from V and 5 bases from J, leaving 23 bases between. Here the CDR3 reads CASSKEGVAGHEQYF. The CDR3 nucleotides read TGTGCCAGTAGCAAGGAGGGGGTCGCCGGGCACGAGCAGTACTTC.

J is TRBJ2-3 and V is TRBV11-2, with unresolved D. The V end lost 6 bases, the J end lost 7 bases, and 11 bases lay between the germline ends. The germline gives CDR1 SGHAT, CDR2 FQNNGV. This CDR3 has 12 amino acids. DNA of the CDR3: TGTGCCAGCAGTCCCCTCTTGCATACGCAGTATTTT. As protein: CASSPLLHTQYF.

In its sample, this clonotype was seen many times. V gene TRBV29-1 combines with J gene TRBJ1-1, with a tentative D call TRBD1 (5 bases). The CDR3 has 12 amino acids. The ends were cut back, 1 base at V and 4 bases at J, with 7 bases in the middle. The germline V gene has CDR1 SQVTM and CDR2 ANQGSEA. Here the CDR3 reads CSVEGGPTEAFF. CDR3 bases: TGCAGCGTTGAAGGGGGCCCCACTGAAGCTTTCTTT.

The chain has TRBV2 and TRBJ2-7; the D is unclear. The CDR3 is made up of 13 amino acids. V was cut by 6 bases and J by 2 bases, with 11 bases left in between. Germline V gives CDR1 SNHLY, CDR2 FYNNEI. In DNA, the CDR3 is TGTGCCAGCAGACGGACCCAAACCTACGAGCAGTACTTC. Protein product: CASRRTQTYEQYF.

This clonotype was picked up many times. CDR3 nucleotide sequence: TGTGCCAGCAGCTTGGAGACCTTGAACACTGAAGCTTTCTTT. Its translation is CASSLETLNTEAFF. The chain uses TRBV7-9 and TRBJ1-1, with D unresolved. Per germline, CDR1 SEHNR and CDR2 FQNEAQ (reference sequence). With 3 bases removed from V and 0 bases from J, the gap between germline ends came to 8 bases. CDR3 length: 14 residues.